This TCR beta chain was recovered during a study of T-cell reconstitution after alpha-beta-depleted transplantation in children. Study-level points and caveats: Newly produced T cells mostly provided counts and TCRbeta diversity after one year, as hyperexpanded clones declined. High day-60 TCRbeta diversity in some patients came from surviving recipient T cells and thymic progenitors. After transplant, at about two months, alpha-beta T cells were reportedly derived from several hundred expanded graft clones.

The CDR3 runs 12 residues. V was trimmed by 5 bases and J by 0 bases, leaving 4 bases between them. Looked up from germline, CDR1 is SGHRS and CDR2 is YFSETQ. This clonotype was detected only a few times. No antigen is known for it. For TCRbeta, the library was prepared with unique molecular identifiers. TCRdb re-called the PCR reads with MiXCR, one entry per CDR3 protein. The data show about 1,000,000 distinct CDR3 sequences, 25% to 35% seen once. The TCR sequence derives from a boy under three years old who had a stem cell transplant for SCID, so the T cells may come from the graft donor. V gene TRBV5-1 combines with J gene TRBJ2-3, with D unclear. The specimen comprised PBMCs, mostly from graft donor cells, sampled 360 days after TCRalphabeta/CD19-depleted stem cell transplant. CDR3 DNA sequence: TGCGCCAGCAGATGGAGCACAGATACGCAGTATTTT. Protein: CASRWSTDTQYF.